The rows below give T cell receptor beta chains drawn from one sample of a study of human T cells and chemical hapten exposure. TCRdb itself ran the RACE reads through MiXCR, one entry per CDR3 protein. The repertoire holds approximately 100,000 distinct CDR3 sequences, with roughly 9% as singletons. The sequenced sample was whole blood, obtained in connection with sensitization to the hapten diphenylcyclopropenone (DPC). Every receptor here comes from a woman aged 40 to 50 with alopecia areata. Some clones in this sample may be carry-over from other donors' samples. Each CDR3 is given with its conserved first and last residue. Each record gives: J gene, V gene, clone size, D gene, CDR3 DNA, CDR3 protein. D genes are given only for firm matches. The size field is filled for only some rows; it gives once, few, many or a size class.

J: TRBJ2-7; V: TRBV5-1; size: many; D: NA; DNA: TGCGCCAGCAGCCCGGACAGCCTCTCCTACGAGCAGTACTTC; CDR3: CASSPDSLSYEQYF
J: TRBJ2-7; V: TRBV13; size: NA; D: TRBD2; DNA: TGTGCCAGCAGCTCGACTAGCGCGGGCGAGCAGTACTTC; CDR3: CASSSTSAGEQYF
J: TRBJ2-2; V: TRBV21-1; size: few; D: NA; DNA: TGTGCCAGCCGGGGCAGGCGGAGGAACACCGGGGAGCTGTTTTTT; CDR3: CASRGRRRNTGELFF
J: TRBJ2-1; V: TRBV6-2/TRBV6-3; size: few; D: NA; DNA: TGTGCCAGCAGTTCGCCGGGACCAATCAATGAGCAGTTCTTC; CDR3: CASSSPGPINEQFF
J: TRBJ2-5; V: TRBV11-2; size: many; D: NA; DNA: TGTGCCAGCAGCCCTGTCGGCCCGGGGACCCAGTACTTC; CDR3: CASSPVGPGTQYF
J: TRBJ2-7; V: TRBV7-2; size: many; D: NA; DNA: TGTGCCAGCAGCTTAGCGGGGAAGCCCGAGCAGTACTTC; CDR3: CASSLAGKPEQYF
J: TRBJ2-1; V: TRBV5-1; size: many; D: TRBD2; DNA: TGCGCCAGCAGCTTACTACTAGCGGGGACATACAATGAGCAGTTCTTC; CDR3: CASSLLLAGTYNEQFF
J: TRBJ2-3; V: TRBV20-1; size: few; D: NA; DNA: TGCAGTGCCGAGTTACTGGCGGGATCTAGCACAGATACGCAGTATTTT; CDR3: CSAELLAGSSTDTQYF
J: TRBJ2-2; V: TRBV28; size: NA; D: NA; DNA: TGTGCCAGCAGAGCGGGACAGCTCACCGGGGAGCTGTTTTTT; CDR3: CASRAGQLTGELFF
J: TRBJ2-2; V: TRBV10-3; size: many; D: NA; DNA: TGTGCCATCCCCGGAGGAATAAACACCGGGGAGCTGTTTTTT; CDR3: CAIPGGINTGELFF
J: TRBJ2-7; V: TRBV5-1; size: few; D: TRBD2; DNA: TGCGCCAGCAGCCCCTTAGCGGGGGGGCCGCTGGGCGAGCAGTACTTC; CDR3: CASSPLAGGPLGEQYF
J: TRBJ2-3; V: TRBV27; size: many; D: TRBD1; DNA: TGTGCCAGCAGTTTTCTGGGACAGCTCCCAGATACGCAGTATTTT; CDR3: CASSFLGQLPDTQYF
J: TRBJ2-2; V: TRBV6-5; size: many; D: TRBD1; DNA: TGTGCCAGCAGCCCCGGGACAGAGAACACCGGGGAGCTGTTTTTT; CDR3: CASSPGTENTGELFF
J: TRBJ1-5; V: TRBV4-3; size: few; D: TRBD1; DNA: TGCGCCAGCAGCCCCTCACCGGACAGGGTGAACCAGCCCCAGCATTTT; CDR3: CASSPSPDRVNQPQHF
J: TRBJ2-7; V: TRBV4-1; size: NA; D: TRBD2; DNA: TGCGCCAGCAGCCAAGGTCTAGCGGGGGGTTACGAGCAGTACTTC; CDR3: CASSQGLAGGYEQYF
J: TRBJ2-5; V: TRBV28; size: many; D: NA; DNA: TGTGCCAGCAGTCAACAGGGGCAAGCGGGGAGCAGGGAGACCCAGTACTTC; CDR3: CASSQQGQAGSRETQYF
J: TRBJ1-5; V: TRBV7-9; size: few; D: NA; DNA: TGTGCCAGCAGCGGGGGACCGAGAGATCAGCCCCAGCATTTT; CDR3: CASSGGPRDQPQHF
J: TRBJ2-3; V: TRBV5-1; size: few; D: NA; DNA: TGCGCCAGCAGCCTGGGCGGGCCAGATACGCAGTATTTT; CDR3: CASSLGGPDTQYF
J: TRBJ2-1; V: TRBV6-5; size: few; D: NA; DNA: TGTGCCAGCAGTTACCGCGGGTCCACCAGGAGTGAGCAGTTCTTC; CDR3: CASSYRGSTRSEQFF
J: TRBJ1-6; V: TRBV2; size: NA; D: NA; DNA: TGTGCCAGCAGTACAGGGTTCAATTCACCCCTCCACTTT; CDR3: CASSTGFNSPLHF
J: TRBJ2-1; V: TRBV7-9; size: few; D: TRBD1; DNA: TGTGCCAGCAGCTCCGGGACAGGGTCGTATGAGCAGTTCTTC; CDR3: CASSSGTGSYEQFF
J: TRBJ1-2; V: TRBV3-1; size: many; D: NA; DNA: TGTGCCAGCAGCCAAGAACCCGGCCCTTCGGGCTACACCTTC; CDR3: CASSQEPGPSGYTF
J: TRBJ2-3; V: TRBV7-2; size: many; D: TRBD2; DNA: TGTGCCAGCAGCCGATCGACTAGCGGGGGGGCGAATACGCAGTATTTT; CDR3: CASSRSTSGGANTQYF
J: TRBJ2-3; V: TRBV20-1; size: many; D: NA; DNA: TGCAGTGCTAGAAATATCCAAAGCACAGATACGCAGTATTTT; CDR3: CSARNIQSTDTQYF
J: TRBJ2-2; V: TRBV13; size: many; D: NA; DNA: TGTGCCAGCAGAAGGGGCCCGAACACCGGGGAGCTGTTTTTT; CDR3: CASRRGPNTGELFF
J: TRBJ1-2; V: TRBV19; size: many; D: NA; DNA: TGTGCCAGCCACGAGCGGGGCATAACTAACTATGGCTACACCTTC; CDR3: CASHERGITNYGYTF
J: TRBJ1-6; V: TRBV25-1; size: NA; D: NA; DNA: TGTGCCAGCAGTAGTCAGGGGAGGAATTCACCCCTCCACTTT; CDR3: CASSSQGRNSPLHF
J: TRBJ2-7; V: TRBV13; size: NA; D: NA; DNA: TGTGCCAGCAGCCACAGGGAAGCTTACGAGCAGTACTTC; CDR3: CASSHREAYEQYF
J: TRBJ2-7; V: TRBV3-1; size: few; D: NA; DNA: TGTGCCAGCAGCCCCAGGGACCACGAGCAGTACTTC; CDR3: CASSPRDHEQYF
J: TRBJ2-1; V: TRBV7-3; size: few; D: NA; DNA: TGTGCCAGCAGCTTACAACGGGTAGGTGAGCAGTTCTTC; CDR3: CASSLQRVGEQFF
J: TRBJ1-6; V: TRBV6-2/TRBV6-3; size: NA; D: NA; DNA: TGTGCCAGCGGCCCCCCGGGACCTCCTTCCCTCCACTTT; CDR3: CASGPPGPPSLHF
J: TRBJ2-1; V: TRBV6-2/TRBV6-3; size: many; D: TRBD1; DNA: TGTGCCAGCAGCGACAGGGGGCAATCAGAGTTCTTC; CDR3: CASSDRGQSEFF
J: TRBJ1-4; V: TRBV18; size: NA; D: NA; DNA: TGTGCCAGCTCACCATACCCAGGCCAAAAGTTTTTT; CDR3: CASSPYPGQKFF
J: TRBJ1-6; V: TRBV2; size: many; D: NA; DNA: TGTGCCAGCAGTCGACAGGCAGGGTGGAATTCACCCCTCCACTTT; CDR3: CASSRQAGWNSPLHF
J: TRBJ2-6; V: TRBV7-3; size: many; D: TRBD1; DNA: TGTGCCAGCAGATCTTATCTCGGGACAGGGAGCTCTGGGGCCAACGTCCTGACTTTC; CDR3: CASRSYLGTGSSGANVLTF
J: TRBJ1-2; V: TRBV12-3/TRBV12-4; size: NA; D: TRBD1; DNA: TGTGCCAGCAGTAACCCTCAGACAGGGGGCTATGGCTACACCTTC; CDR3: CASSNPQTGGYGYTF
J: TRBJ2-2; V: TRBV20-1; size: many; D: NA; DNA: TGCAGTGCTAGAGATCCCAGATTTAGCGGGGAGCTGTTTTTT; CDR3: CSARDPRFSGELFF
J: TRBJ2-3; V: TRBV28; size: many; D: TRBD2; DNA: TGTGCCAGCATCGACCCGGGACTAGCGGCTAGCACAGATACGCAGTATTTT; CDR3: CASIDPGLAASTDTQYF
J: TRBJ2-1; V: TRBV20-1; size: NA; D: TRBD1; DNA: TGCAGTGCTAGTTCGGGACAGCTCCGCTACAATGAGCAGTTCTTC; CDR3: CSASSGQLRYNEQFF
J: TRBJ1-2; V: TRBV14; size: few; D: TRBD1; DNA: TGTGCCAGCAGTGACAGGGGAAGCTATGGCTACACCTTC; CDR3: CASSDRGSYGYTF
J: TRBJ2-3; V: TRBV5-1; size: many; D: NA; DNA: TGCGCCAGCAGCCCGGGACTTAGCCCCGATACGCAGTATTTT; CDR3: CASSPGLSPDTQYF
J: TRBJ1-4; V: TRBV12-3/TRBV12-4; size: many; D: TRBD1; DNA: TGTGCCAGCAGTTTGGGACAGGGAACAACTAATGAAAAACTGTTTTTT; CDR3: CASSLGQGTTNEKLFF
J: TRBJ2-1; V: TRBV6-6; size: many; D: NA; DNA: TGTGCCACCGGGGAAGGGGGGAGCTCCTACAATGAGCAGTTCTTC; CDR3: CATGEGGSSYNEQFF
J: TRBJ2-7; V: TRBV12-3/TRBV12-4; size: few; D: NA; DNA: TGTGCCAGCAGTCCGGGGGCGGGTAGGTCCACCTACGAGCAGTACTTC; CDR3: CASSPGAGRSTYEQYF
J: TRBJ2-7; V: TRBV5-1; size: few; D: TRBD1; DNA: TGCGCCAGCAGCCTATCGACAGGGGACAGCTCCTACGAGCAGTACTTC; CDR3: CASSLSTGDSSYEQYF
J: TRBJ1-1; V: TRBV7-9; size: NA; D: NA; DNA: TGTGCCAGCAGCTTATCGGGAGTACCCACTGAAGCTTTCTTT; CDR3: CASSLSGVPTEAFF
J: TRBJ1-5; V: TRBV12-3/TRBV12-4; size: many; D: TRBD1; DNA: TGTGCCAGCAGTTTAGCCCTGACAGGGGAAGGGAATCAGCCCCAGCATTTT; CDR3: CASSLALTGEGNQPQHF
J: TRBJ1-5; V: TRBV10-3; size: few; D: NA; DNA: TGTGCCATCAGTGATGGGGCGCGAGCCCAGCATTTT; CDR3: CAISDGARAQHF
J: TRBJ1-2; V: TRBV12-3/TRBV12-4; size: few; D: TRBD1; DNA: TGTGCCAGCAGTTTTGTGACAGGGCAGTATGGCTACACCTTC; CDR3: CASSFVTGQYGYTF